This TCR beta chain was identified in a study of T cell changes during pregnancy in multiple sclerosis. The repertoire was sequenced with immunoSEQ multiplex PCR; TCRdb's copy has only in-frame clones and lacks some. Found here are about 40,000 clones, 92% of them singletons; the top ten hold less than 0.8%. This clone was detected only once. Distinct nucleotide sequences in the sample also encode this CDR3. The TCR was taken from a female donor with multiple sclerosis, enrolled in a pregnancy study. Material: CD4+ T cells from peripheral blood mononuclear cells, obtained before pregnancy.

CDR3: CASSYRTSGNTGELFF. The CDR3 region has the DNA TGTGCCAGCAGTTACCGGACTAGCGGGAACACCGGGGAGCTGTTTTTT. The genes are TRBV6-5 and TRBJ2-2, with TRBD2 matching 10 bases. V lost 2 bases to trimming and J lost 1 base; unmatched junction nucleotides: 1. The CDR3 covers 16 residues. Germline V gene data show CDR1 as MNHEY and CDR2 as SVGAGI.